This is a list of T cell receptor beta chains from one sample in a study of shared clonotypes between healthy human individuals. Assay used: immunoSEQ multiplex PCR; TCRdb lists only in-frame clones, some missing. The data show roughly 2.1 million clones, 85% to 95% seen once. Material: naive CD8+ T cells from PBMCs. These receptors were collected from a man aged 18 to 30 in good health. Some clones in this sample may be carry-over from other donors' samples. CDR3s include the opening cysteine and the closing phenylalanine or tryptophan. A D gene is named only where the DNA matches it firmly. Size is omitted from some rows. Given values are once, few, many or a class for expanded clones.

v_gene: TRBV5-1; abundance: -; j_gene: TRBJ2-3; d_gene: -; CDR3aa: CASSSEVASLTDTQYF; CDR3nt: TGCGCCAGCAGCTCCGAGGTGGCCAGTCTGACAGATACGCAGTATTTT
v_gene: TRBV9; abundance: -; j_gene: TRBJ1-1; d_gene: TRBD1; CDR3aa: CASSTRDSPGGFTEAFF; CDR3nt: TGTGCCAGCAGCACCCGGGACAGCCCGGGCGGTTTCACTGAAGCTTTCTTT
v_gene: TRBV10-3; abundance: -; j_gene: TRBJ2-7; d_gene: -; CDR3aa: CAISEGGEITGWQYF; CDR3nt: TGTGCCATCAGTGAGGGAGGGGAAATAACTGGGTGGCAGTACTTC
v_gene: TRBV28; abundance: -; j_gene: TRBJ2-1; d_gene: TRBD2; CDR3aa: CASIPTSGSNEQFF; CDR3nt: TGTGCCAGCATCCCGACTAGCGGGAGCAATGAGCAGTTCTTC
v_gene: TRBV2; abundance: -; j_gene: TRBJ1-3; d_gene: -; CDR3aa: CASSEFWGSDSGNTIYF; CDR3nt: TGTGCCAGCAGTGAATTTTGGGGCAGTGACTCTGGAAACACCATATATTTT
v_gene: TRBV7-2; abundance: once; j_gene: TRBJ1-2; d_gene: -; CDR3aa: CASSLMDYGYTF; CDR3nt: TGTGCCAGCAGCTTAATGGACTATGGCTACACCTTC
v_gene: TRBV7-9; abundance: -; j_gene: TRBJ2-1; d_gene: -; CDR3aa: CASSSGLSSYNEQFF; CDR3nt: TGTGCCAGCAGCTCAGGACTGAGCTCCTACAATGAGCAGTTCTTC
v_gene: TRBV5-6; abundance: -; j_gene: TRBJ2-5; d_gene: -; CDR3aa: CASSLVRDSYQETQYF; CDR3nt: TGTGCCAGCAGCTTGGTGCGGGACAGTTATCAAGAGACCCAGTACTTC
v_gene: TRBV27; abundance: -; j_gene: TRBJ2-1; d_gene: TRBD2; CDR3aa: CASSIPGLAAPNEQFF; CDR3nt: TGTGCCAGCAGTATACCGGGACTAGCGGCCCCCAATGAGCAGTTCTTC
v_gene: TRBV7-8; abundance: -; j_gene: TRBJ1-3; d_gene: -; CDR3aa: CASSLDPRTEAGNTIYF; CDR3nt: TGTGCCAGCAGCTTAGATCCCAGGACAGAGGCTGGAAACACCATATATTTT
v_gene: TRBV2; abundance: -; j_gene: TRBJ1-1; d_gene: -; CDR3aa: CASSNSEAFF; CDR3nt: TGTGCCAGCAGTAACAGTGAAGCTTTCTTT
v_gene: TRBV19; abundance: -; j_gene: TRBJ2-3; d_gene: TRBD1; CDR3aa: CASSIQHSAEGAADTQYF; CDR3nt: TGTGCCAGTAGTATACAGCACTCGGCAGAGGGGGCGGCAGATACGCAGTATTTT
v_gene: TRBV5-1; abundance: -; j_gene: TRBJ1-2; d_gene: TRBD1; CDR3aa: CASSLGFVTGVEGDYGYTF; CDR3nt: TGCGCCAGCAGCTTGGGGTTTGTGACAGGGGTCGAAGGGGACTATGGCTACACCTTC
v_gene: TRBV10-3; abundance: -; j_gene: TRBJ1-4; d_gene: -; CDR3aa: CAISESWGVSSEKLFF; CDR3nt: TGTGCCATCAGTGAGTCGTGGGGCGTGAGTTCTGAAAAACTGTTTTTT
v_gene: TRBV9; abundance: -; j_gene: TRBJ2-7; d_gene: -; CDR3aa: CASSAGSRFSSYEQYF; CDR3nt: TGTGCCAGCAGCGCCGGAAGCCGCTTTAGCTCCTACGAGCAGTACTTC
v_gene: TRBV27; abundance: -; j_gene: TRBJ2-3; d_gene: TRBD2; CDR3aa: CASSRLARNTDTQYF; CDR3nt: TGTGCCAGCAGTCGACTAGCTCGGAACACAGATACGCAGTATTTT
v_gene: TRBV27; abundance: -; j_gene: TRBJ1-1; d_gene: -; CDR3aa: CASSFTLNTEAFF; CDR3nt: TGTGCCAGCAGTTTTACCTTGAACACTGAAGCTTTCTTT
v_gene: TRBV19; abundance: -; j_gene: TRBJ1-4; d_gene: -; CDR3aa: CASTGSGEKLFF; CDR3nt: TGTGCCTCTACGGGGTCCGGTGAAAAACTGTTTTTT
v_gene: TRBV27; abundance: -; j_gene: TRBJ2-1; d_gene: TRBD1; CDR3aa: CASSPNRGISYNEQFF; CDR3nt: TGTGCCAGCAGCCCCAACAGGGGGATTTCCTACAATGAGCAGTTCTTC
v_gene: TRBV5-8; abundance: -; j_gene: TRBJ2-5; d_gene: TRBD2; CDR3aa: CASSRPARGWEETQYF; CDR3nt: TGTGCCAGCAGCCGCCCCGCGCGGGGGTGGGAAGAGACCCAGTACTTC
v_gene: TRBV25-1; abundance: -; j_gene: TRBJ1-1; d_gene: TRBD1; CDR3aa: CASSGRAGDSLMNTEAFF; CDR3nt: TGTGCCAGCAGTGGTAGGGCAGGGGACAGCTTAATGAACACTGAAGCTTTCTTT
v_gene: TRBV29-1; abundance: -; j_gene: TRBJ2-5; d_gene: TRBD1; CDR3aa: CSVRTGGDGTQYF; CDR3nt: TGCAGCGTTAGGACAGGGGGCGATGGGACCCAGTACTTC
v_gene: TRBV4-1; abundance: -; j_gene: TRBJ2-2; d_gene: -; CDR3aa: CASSQGGVAGELFF; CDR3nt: TGCGCCAGCAGCCAAGGCGGTGTAGCCGGGGAGCTGTTTTTT
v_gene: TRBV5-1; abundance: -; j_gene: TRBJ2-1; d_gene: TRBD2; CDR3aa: CASSLVTSGSLRIYNEQFF; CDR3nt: TGCGCCAGCAGCTTGGTGACTAGCGGGAGCCTAAGGATATACAATGAGCAGTTCTTC
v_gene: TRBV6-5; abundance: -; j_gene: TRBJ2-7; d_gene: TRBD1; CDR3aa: CASSYSATGKVRYF; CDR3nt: TGTGCCAGCAGTTACTCGGCGACAGGGAAGGTTCGGTACTTC
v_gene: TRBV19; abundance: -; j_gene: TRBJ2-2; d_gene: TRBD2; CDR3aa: CASSPGLAETNTGELFF; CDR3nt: TGTGCCAGTAGTCCCGGACTAGCGGAGACGAACACCGGGGAGCTGTTTTTT
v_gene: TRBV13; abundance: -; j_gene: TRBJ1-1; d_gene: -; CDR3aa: CASSTQGVTEAFF; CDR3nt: TGTGCCAGCAGCACTCAGGGTGTCACTGAAGCTTTCTTT